A selection of T cell receptor beta chains follows, all from one sample in a study of Ad26.COV2.S vaccination and SARS-CoV-2 variants. The assay was immunoSEQ multiplex PCR, and TCRdb's table has in-frame clones only and misses some. The sample shows some 410,000 clones, 92% of them seen only once. The material sequenced was peripheral blood, taken in a trial of Ad26.COV2.S vaccine versus placebo. The source is a person between 18 and 65 years old who received the Ad26.COV2.S COVID-19 vaccine or a placebo. CDR3s include the opening cysteine and the closing phenylalanine or tryptophan. The D gene is left open where the match is weak. Clone size is shown for a subset of rows, as once, few, many or a class of expanded clone.

TRBJ1-2 TRBV6-6 TRBD1 . CASIASPTGAYGYTF TGTGCCAGCATCGCCTCGCCTACAGGGGCCTATGGCTACACCTTC
TRBJ2-7 TRBV7-9 TRBD1 . CASSQHGDRGGDEQYF TGTGCCAGCAGCCAACACGGGGACAGGGGAGGCGACGAGCAGTACTTC
TRBJ1-2 TRBV7-8 . . CASSLGGDGYTF TGTGCCAGCAGCTTAGGAGGGGATGGCTACACCTTC
TRBJ2-7 TRBV7-8 . once CASSLARLFGPYEQYF TGTGCCAGCAGCTTAGCGAGGCTTTTCGGGCCCTACGAGCAGTACTTC
TRBJ1-3 TRBV5-3 . once CARSGVPQGAVDTIYF TGTGCCAGAAGCGGGGTTCCACAGGGTGCTGTAGACACCATATATTTT
TRBJ2-5 TRBV2 TRBD1 . CARDRGLQETQYF TGTGCCAGGGACAGGGGGTTGCAAGAGACCCAGTACTTC
TRBJ2-5 TRBV5-6 . . CASSLQETQYF TGTGCCAGCAGCTTACAAGAGACCCAGTACTTC
TRBJ2-2 TRBV5-1 . few CASSLEALNTGELFF TGCGCCAGCAGCTTGGAGGCACTGAACACCGGGGAGCTGTTTTTT
TRBJ2-7 TRBV29-1 . . CSVGGQGGYEQYF TGCAGCGTTGGGGGTCAGGGCGGCTACGAGCAGTACTTC
TRBJ2-7 TRBV2 . . CASSASSYEQYF TGTGCCAGCAGTGCCTCAAGTTACGAGCAGTACTTC
TRBJ2-5 TRBV6-5 . once CASSLEGTDRETQYF TGTGCCAGCAGTTTGGAAGGGACCGATAGGGAGACCCAGTACTTC
TRBJ2-1 TRBV27 . . CASSLTYRVGYNEQFF TGTGCCAGCAGTTTAACTTACAGGGTGGGCTACAATGAGCAGTTCTTC
TRBJ2-7 TRBV27 . . CASSFMPGISYEQYF TGTGCCAGCAGTTTCATGCCAGGGATCTCCTACGAGCAGTACTTC
TRBJ2-1 TRBV4-3 TRBD2 . CASSRAGGVNEQFF TGCGCCAGCAGCCGAGCCGGGGGGGTCAATGAGCAGTTCTTC
TRBJ2-7 TRBV2 . . CASRGDLLNEQYF TGTGCCAGCAGGGGGGACCTCCTGAACGAGCAGTACTTC
TRBJ2-2 TRBV6-4 . many CASSDRAGAGTGELFF TGTGCCAGCAGTGATCGAGCAGGGGCGGGCACCGGGGAGCTGTTTTTT
TRBJ2-1 TRBV27 TRBD2 . CASSPMGTSGGNYNEQFF TGTGCCAGCAGTCCAATGGGCACTAGCGGGGGTAATTACAATGAGCAGTTCTTC
TRBJ1-5 TRBV19 . few CASSILPQGTKGPQHF TGTGCCAGTAGTATTCTCCCGCAGGGTACCAAGGGGCCCCAGCATTTT
TRBJ1-2 TRBV19 . . CASSPGGRYGYTF TGTGCCAGTAGTCCAGGCGGTCGGTATGGCTACACCTTC
TRBJ1-1 TRBV5-5 . . CASSLEPVPNTEAFF TGTGCCAGCAGCTTGGAGCCAGTTCCGAACACTGAAGCTTTCTTT
TRBJ2-5 TRBV19 . . CASSIGDRQETQYF TGTGCCAGTAGTATAGGAGACAGGCAAGAGACCCAGTACTTC
TRBJ1-2 TRBV5-1 TRBD1 . CASARGTGYGYTF TGCGCCAGCGCCAGGGGGACAGGGTATGGCTACACCTTC